The 26 T cell receptor beta chains below come from one sample, sequenced in a study of technical replicates of blood from a few donors. The data were produced by immunoSEQ multiplex PCR, yet TCRdb's version contains in-frame clones alone and is incomplete. The sample holds just under 100,000 clones, around 95% seen once. Sequencing was carried out using T cells isolated from PBMCs. The receptors originated from a human donor in good health.

The chain recombines TRBV5-8 with TRBJ1-4; the D gene is possibly TRBD1 (6 bases). Germline V gene sequence: CDR1 SGHTS, CDR2 YDEGEE. CDR3 length: 15 residues. The germline V and J ends were trimmed by 5 bases and 0 bases, with 11 bases remaining between them. CDR3 DNA: TGTGCCAGCAGAGGGGGACGGGCAACTAATGAAAAACTGTTTTTT. Amino acids: CASRGGRATNEKLFF.

This chain joins TRBV19 and TRBJ2-2; D is perhaps TRBD2 (5 bases). V lost 8 bases and J 6 bases, leaving 22 bases between the germline ends. Germline V gives CDR1 LNHDA, CDR2 SQIVND (reference sequence). The CDR3 spans 16 residues. In DNA form, the CDR3 reads TGTGCCAGTTCCCCCCCCCGCATTCACGGGGCCGGGGAGCTGTTTTTT. Its translation is CASSPPRIHGAGELFF.

The chain recombines TRBV27 with TRBJ1-1, with 9 bases that match TRBD1. Germline V CDR1 and CDR2: MNHEY, SMNVEV (reference sequence). There are 14 residues in the CDR3. V was clipped by 5 bases and J by 5 bases; unmatched bases: 6. CDR3: CASSLGQGGTEAFF. In DNA, the CDR3 is TGTGCCAGCAGTCTGGGACAGGGAGGGACTGAAGCTTTCTTT.

The chain uses TRBV19 and TRBJ2-7, with D perhaps matching TRBD1 (6 bases). Per germline, CDR1 LNHDA and CDR2 SQIVND (reference sequence). CDR3 length: 15 residues. V gave up 6 bases and J gave up 3 bases, with 18 bases separating them. CDR3 sequence (DNA): TGTGCCAGTAGCCAAGAGGGGGAAGGGTTCTACGAGCAGTACTTC. This sequence encodes CASSQEGEGFYEQYF.

J is TRBJ2-7 and V is TRBV5-1, with 9 bases matching TRBD1. Germline values: CDR1 SGHRS, CDR2 YFSETQ. Trimming removed 0 bases from V and 1 base from J; junction bases left unmatched: 2. This CDR3 comprises 15 residues. CDR3 in DNA: TGCGCCAGCAGCTTGGGAGGGACAGGGTCCTACGAGCAGTACTTC. Translated, it gives CASSLGGTGSYEQYF. The entire variable domain, with the rest obtained from reference TRBV5-1 and TRBJ2-7, is as follows: KAGVTQTPRYLIKTRGQQVTLSCSPISGHRSVSWYQQTPGQGLQFLFEYFSETQRNKGNFPGRFSGRQFSNSRSEMNVSTLELGDSALYLCASSLGGTGSYEQYFGPGTRLTVT.

This clone came up once. The chain couples TRBV28 to TRBJ1-2; D remains unclear. Trimming stripped 3 bases from V and 7 bases from J, with 12 bases between. The length of the CDR3 is 13 residues. Germline values: CDR1 MDHEN, CDR2 SYDVKM. DNA for the CDR3: TGTGCCAGCAGTTTGACGAGGGATCGTGGCTACACCTTC. Translating it yields CASSLTRDRGYTF.

Only one count was recorded for this clone. The chain carries TRBV15 and TRBJ2-2; the match to TRBD1 covers 9 bases. The V segment lost 6 bases and the J segment 6 bases; nucleotides outside the gene matches: 5. The CDR3 contains 14 residues. The germline CDR1 and CDR2 sequences are LNHNV and YYDKDF (reference sequence). The CDR3, as DNA: TGTGCCACCAGGAAGACAGGGGGTCCCGGGGAGCTGTTTTTT. Its translation is CATRKTGGPGELFF.

The chain's CDR3 is CASSQVKGAYEQYF. In DNA form, the CDR3 reads TGCGCCAGCAGCCAAGTGAAGGGGGCCTACGAGCAGTACTTC. The genes are TRBV4-1 and TRBJ2-7; D possibly corresponds to TRBD1 (6 bases). Germline values: CDR1 MGHRA, CDR2 YSYEKL. Trimming left V 1 base short and J 2 bases short, with 9 bases between. The CDR3 has 14 residues.

This clone was seen only a few times. The chain uses TRBV4-2 and TRBJ2-3, with TRBD2 matching over 8 bases. V was pared by 0 bases and J by 4 bases, with 15 bases of the junction left unmatched. In germline, CDR1 is LGHNA, CDR2 YNFKEQ. CDR3 length: 19 amino acids. The chain's CDR3 is CASSQDPRGAAVRADTQYF. Written as DNA, the CDR3 is TGTGCCAGCAGCCAAGACCCGCGGGGGGCCGCGGTGAGGGCAGATACGCAGTATTTT.

V and J are TRBV5-1 and TRBJ2-7, with 9 bases lining up with TRBD1. Germline assignment: CDR1 SGHRS and CDR2 YFSETQ. After removal of 3 bases from V and 3 bases from J, the junction contained 1 base not matched to a gene. CDR3 length equals 13 residues. The CDR3 DNA follows: TGCGCCAGCAGCTGGGGACAGGGCTACGAGCAGTACTTC. It translates to CASSWGQGYEQYF. Variable domain in full (rest from reference TRBV5-1 and TRBJ2-7): KAGVTQTPRYLIKTRGQQVTLSCSPISGHRSVSWYQQTPGQGLQFLFEYFSETQRNKGNFPGRFSGRQFSNSRSEMNVSTLELGDSALYLCASSWGQGYEQYFGPGTRLTVT.

The V gene is TRBV11-3, the J gene TRBJ2-7; no clear D. CDR1 is SGHNT, CDR2 YENEEA, per germline. The CDR3 length is 15 residues. Trimming pared 6 bases from V and 0 bases from J, leaving 15 bases between. For the CDR3, the DNA is TGTGCCAGCAGTTATAGCTTCGTGGGCTCCTACGAGCAGTACTTC. Translating gives CASSYSFVGSYEQYF.

This rearrangement joins TRBV28 to TRBJ2-5, with 11 bases lining up with TRBD1. The CDR3 is 18 residues long. Germline trimming cut 5 bases from V and 2 bases from J; bases unmatched to any gene: 13. Germline CDR1 reads MDHEN; CDR2 reads SYDVKM. CDR3: CASSPNPGTGGIQETQYF. The CDR3 DNA reads as TGTGCCAGCAGTCCTAACCCGGGGACAGGGGGGATACAAGAGACCCAGTACTTC.

The rearrangement links TRBV11-3 to TRBJ2-7; D is ambiguous. Per the germline V gene, CDR1 is SGHNT and CDR2 is YENEEA. CDR3 length: 14 amino acids. The V and J ends lost 0 bases and 1 base respectively, with 7 bases between them. CDR3 nucleotide sequence: TGTGCCAGCAGCTTAGAGCACAGTTCCTACGAGCAGTACTTC. Translation gives CASSLEHSSYEQYF.

V and J are TRBV5-4 and TRBJ1-1, with D unclear. With 5 bases removed from V and 0 bases from J, the gap between germline ends came to 11 bases. The CDR3 consists of 14 residues. Germline V gene lookup returns CDR1 SGHNT and CDR2 YYREEE (reference sequence). The chain's CDR3 is CASSLWQVNTEAFF. The DNA of the CDR3 is TGTGCCAGCAGTCTGTGGCAGGTGAACACTGAAGCTTTCTTT.

The chain links TRBV6-5 to TRBJ1-1; no definite D call. V dropped 5 bases and J dropped 2 bases, with 12 bases sitting between them. Germline V gene sequence: CDR1 MNHEY, CDR2 SVGAGI. The CDR3 extends over 14 amino acids. The chain's CDR3 is CASSRSQRNTEAFF. The CDR3 DNA sequence: TGTGCCAGCAGTCGTTCCCAGCGCAACACTGAAGCTTTCTTT.

The chain uses TRBV4-1 and TRBJ2-2; D perhaps matches TRBD2 (6 bases). Deletions cut 3 bases from V and 6 bases from J, with 17 bases between. The CDR3 is made up of 16 amino acids. The V gene's germline CDR1 is MGHRA and CDR2 YSYEKL. The CDR3 DNA is TGCGCCAGCAGCCAGCGGGGTTCCGGGCAGGCCGGGGAGCTGTTTTTT. Protein: CASSQRGSGQAGELFF.

The rearrangement links TRBV7-2 to TRBJ2-7, with 8 positions matching TRBD1. V was pared by 1 base and J by 0 bases, with 5 bases of the junction left unmatched. The CDR3 is 16 residues long. CDR1 and CDR2 (germline): SGHTA, FQGNSA. CDR3 amino acids: CASSLGDRLSSYEQYF. In DNA form, the CDR3 reads TGTGCCAGCAGCTTAGGGGACAGGTTAAGCTCCTACGAGCAGTACTTC.

The rearrangement uses TRBV10-1 and TRBJ1-5; 8 bases map to TRBD1. V trimming: 5 bases; J trimming: 0 bases; junction bases outside the gene matches: 21. CDR1 is WNHNN, CDR2 SYGVQD, per germline (reference sequence). The CDR3 has 21 amino acids. Written as DNA, the CDR3 is TGCGCCAGCAGTCACCTCCCCCTGTCCCGGGACAGGCAGAATAGCAATCAGCCCCAGCATTTT. Its translation is CASSHLPLSRDRQNSNQPQHF.

V usage is TRBV18 and J usage is TRBJ2-7, with a tentative D call TRBD2 (5 bases). This CDR3 contains 14 residues. CDR1 and CDR2 from the germline V gene are KGHSH and LQKENI. The V and J ends lost 4 bases and 0 bases respectively, with 10 bases between them. CDR3 in amino acids: CASSRDRGSYEQYF. CDR3 bases: TGTGCCAGCTCACGGGATCGGGGCTCCTACGAGCAGTACTTC. Full variable domain (rest looked up from reference TRBV18 and TRBJ2-7): NAGVMQNPRHLVRRRGQEARLRCSPMKGHSHVYWYRQLPEEGLKFMVYLQKENIIDESGMPKERFSAEFPKEGPSILRIQQVVRGDSAAYFCASSRDRGSYEQYFGPGTRLTVT.

This clone showed up just once. The chain combines TRBV5-1 with TRBJ2-7, with D possibly being TRBD2 (6 bases). V gave up 6 bases and J gave up 4 bases, with 14 bases separating them. CDR1 SGHRS and CDR2 YFSETQ come from the germline V gene. This CDR3 contains 13 residues. The CDR3 region is CASKGLGGYEQYF. CDR3 nucleotide sequence: TGCGCCAGCAAGGGACTGGGTGGGTACGAGCAGTACTTC.

J is TRBJ2-1 and V is TRBV14, with a weak D call TRBD2 (5 bases). The length of the CDR3 is 14 residues. From germline, CDR1 is SGHDN and CDR2 FVKESK. V shed 1 base and J shed 6 bases, with 10 bases lying between them. The CDR3 coding sequence is TGTGCCAGCAGCCAAGCTCTCCGGGGCAATGAGCAGTTCTTC. Protein sequence: CASSQALRGNEQFF.

The rearrangement joins TRBV19 to TRBJ2-3; 7 nucleotides line up with TRBD2. After removal of 4 bases from V and 2 bases from J, the junction contained 18 bases not matched to a gene. CDR1 and CDR2 (germline): LNHDA, SQIVND (reference sequence). The CDR3 has 19 amino acids. The CDR3 bases are TGTGCCAGTAGTACCCCCACCCGGGGGGAACTCGAACTCACAGATACGCAGTATTTT. Residues: CASSTPTRGELELTDTQYF.

The gene calls are TRBV5-1 and TRBJ2-7; D gene ambiguous. Germline V CDR1 and CDR2: SGHRS, YFSETQ. The V gene lost 4 bases and the J gene lost 1 base, with 21 bases spanning the gap. There are 17 residues in the CDR3. CDR3 protein: CASSRYHVLSPSYEQYF. Here the CDR3 DNA reads TGCGCCAGCAGCCGGTACCATGTGCTTTCTCCTTCCTACGAGCAGTACTTC.

This chain links TRBV18 with TRBJ1-4; unclear D gene. CDR3 length equals 13 residues. Trimming removed 3 bases at V and 13 bases at J, with 15 bases between. Per the germline V gene, CDR1 is KGHSH and CDR2 is LQKENI. The CDR3, as DNA: TGTGCCAGCTCACCCCCGTCCGAGTTTGGACTGTTTTTT. This translates into CASSPPSEFGLFF.

This clone was counted a few times. The chain has TRBV30 and TRBJ2-3; 8 bases agree with TRBD1. CDR3 length equals 14 residues. Germline trimming cut 6 bases from V and 1 base from J; bases unmatched to any gene: 6. Germline V gives CDR1 GTSNPN, CDR2 SVGIG (reference sequence). CDR3 bases: TGTGCCTGCCGACAGGGGAGTGGCACAGATACGCAGTATTTT. Residues: CACRQGSGTDTQYF. The variable domain in full, with the rest retrieved from reference TRBV30 and TRBJ2-3, is SQTIHQWPATLVQPVGSPLSLECTVEGTSNPNLYWYRQAAGRGLQLLFYSVGIGQISSEVPQNLSASRPQDRQFILSSKKLLLSDSGFYLCACRQGSGTDTQYFGPGTRLTVL.

The chain combines TRBV27 with TRBJ2-2; 10 bases align to TRBD1. Germline CDR1 MNHEY, CDR2 SMNVEV (reference sequence). The CDR3 is 18 amino acids. Unmatched junction bases numbered 10, after V lost 3 bases and J lost 3 bases. This CDR3 reads CASSFNVFGTGDTGELFF. In DNA, the CDR3 is TGTGCCAGCAGTTTCAATGTCTTTGGGACAGGGGACACCGGGGAGCTGTTTTTT.